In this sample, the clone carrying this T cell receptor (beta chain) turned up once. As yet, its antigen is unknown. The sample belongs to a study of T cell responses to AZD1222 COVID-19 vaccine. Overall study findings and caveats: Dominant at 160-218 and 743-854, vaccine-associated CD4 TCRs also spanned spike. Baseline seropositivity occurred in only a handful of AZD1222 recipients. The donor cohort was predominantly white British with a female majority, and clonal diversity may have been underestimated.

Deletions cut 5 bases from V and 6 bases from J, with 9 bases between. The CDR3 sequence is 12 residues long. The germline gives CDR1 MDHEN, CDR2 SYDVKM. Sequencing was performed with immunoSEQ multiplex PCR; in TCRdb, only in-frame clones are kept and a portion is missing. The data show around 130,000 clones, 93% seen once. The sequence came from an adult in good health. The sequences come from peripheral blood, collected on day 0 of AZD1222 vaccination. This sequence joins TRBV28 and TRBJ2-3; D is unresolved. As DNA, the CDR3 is TGTGCCAGCAGTCTACTTCAGGATACGCAGTATTTT. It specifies CASSLLQDTQYF.